One sample yielded the 21 T cell receptor beta chains listed below, sequenced in a study of cytomegalovirus exposure and HLA in healthy donors (dated by TCRdb to about 2017). The library was built by means of the immunoSEQ multiplex PCR assay. TCRdb carries this immuneACCESS record with in-frame sequences only. Its versions omit some clonotypes, under half of them owing to an unresolved V gene in the studies checked, with the rest unexplained. For this sample the table gives under 200,000 clones, of which around 80% were detected only once. 0.95% to 1.5% of the sample is held by the ten biggest clonotypes. The sample comprised PBMCs. The receptors shown here come from a woman between 25 and 40 years old in good health and CMV-seronegative.

The V gene is TRBV6-5, the J gene TRBJ2-7, with TRBD1 identical over 9 bases. J was trimmed by 4 bases and V by 5 bases; bases with no gene match: 6. The CDR3 extends over 14 amino acids. Germline-derived CDR1 and CDR2 are MNHEY and SVGAGI. This CDR3 is CASSPGQGMYEQYF. CDR3 coding DNA: TGTGCCAGCAGTCCGGGACAGGGAATGTACGAGCAGTACTTC.

This chain uses TRBV9 with TRBJ2-3; D may be TRBD2 (7 bases). Germline loops: CDR1 SGDLS, CDR2 YYNGEE. Trimming removed 3 bases at V and 2 bases at J, with 22 bases between. The CDR3 sequence is 18 residues long. This CDR3 reads CASSALRGGVLPTDTQYF. The CDR3 nucleotides are TGTGCCAGCAGCGCACTGAGGGGGGGGGTCCTCCCCACAGATACGCAGTATTTT.

V is TRBV6-1 and J is TRBJ1-2; 7 positions agree with TRBD1. The CDR3 sequence is 12 residues long. The germline CDR1 and CDR2 sequences are MNHNS and SASEGT. The V segment lost 8 bases and the J segment 4 bases; nucleotides outside the gene matches: 4. The chain's CDR3 is CASASGGYGYTF. Here the CDR3 DNA reads TGTGCCAGCGCCTCAGGGGGCTATGGCTACACCTTC.

The rearrangement links TRBV2 to TRBJ1-3, with TRBD1 identical over 8 bases. The CDR3 has 15 amino acids. CDR1 is SNHLY and CDR2 is FYNNEI in the germline V gene. The trim removed 1 base at V and 3 bases at J, leaving 2 bases unmatched. DNA of the CDR3: TGTGCCAGCAGTGAAGAACAGGGGGGTGGAAACACCATATATTTT. Encoded protein: CASSEEQGGGNTIYF.

This chain links TRBV5-4 with TRBJ1-6, with 7 bases identical to TRBD1. Trimming removed 3 bases from V and 9 bases from J; junction bases left unmatched: 15. CDR1 and CDR2 (germline): SGHNT, YYREEE (reference sequence). The length of the CDR3 is 17 residues. This CDR3 reads CASSSGQDRVYGSPLHF. The DNA for the CDR3 is TGTGCCAGCAGCTCAGGACAGGACCGCGTTTATGGTTCACCCCTCCACTTT.

This chain uses TRBV5-1 with TRBJ2-7, with TRBD2 identical over 7 bases. The CDR3 loop spans 15 amino acids. With 4 bases clipped from V and 6 bases from J, the junction kept 13 bases outside the gene matches. Germline CDR1 and CDR2: SGHRS and YFSETQ. In DNA form, the CDR3 reads TGCGCCAGCAGCAGTACCGGCCCCGGCGGGAGCGAGCAGTACTTC. It encodes CASSSTGPGGSEQYF.

The gene calls are TRBV28 and TRBJ1-2; TRBD1 agrees at 9 bases. There are 14 residues in the CDR3. Germline assignment: CDR1 MDHEN and CDR2 SYDVKM. V lost 4 bases, J lost 7 bases, and 7 bases stayed unmatched. The CDR3 sequence: CASSWGQGGFGYTF. The CDR3 bases are TGTGCCAGCAGTTGGGGACAGGGCGGTTTTGGCTACACCTTC.

V is TRBV5-6 and J is TRBJ1-6, with 7 bases identical to TRBD1. Unmatched junction bases numbered 9, after V lost 0 bases and J lost 3 bases. This CDR3 contains 18 residues. CDR1 SGHDT and CDR2 YYEEEE come from the germline V gene. The CDR3 loop is CASSLATGSELYNSPLHF. The CDR3 DNA is TGTGCCAGCAGCTTGGCGACAGGGTCGGAGCTCTATAATTCACCCCTCCACTTT.

V usage is TRBV5-6 and J usage is TRBJ2-3; D gene uncertain. The CDR3 is 15 residues long. V was trimmed by 2 bases and J by 0 bases, leaving 10 bases between them. From germline, CDR1 is SGHDT and CDR2 YYEEEE. The CDR3 region is CASSFGSSSTDTQYF. The CDR3 DNA is TGTGCCAGCAGCTTCGGGTCCTCTAGCACAGATACGCAGTATTTT.

This clone occurred once. The rearrangement uses TRBV10-3 and TRBJ2-3, with 8 bases identical to TRBD1. CDR3 size: 13 residues. Per germline, CDR1 ENHRY and CDR2 SYGVKD. V was clipped by 8 bases and J by 6 bases; unmatched bases: 7. The CDR3 sequence is CAILQGGLDTQYF. The DNA for the CDR3 is TGTGCCATCCTACAGGGGGGTCTGGATACGCAGTATTTT.

The V gene is TRBV27, the J gene TRBJ1-5; D remains unclear. Germline V CDR1 and CDR2: MNHEY, SMNVEV (reference sequence). The CDR3 length is 15 residues. The V gene lost 6 bases and the J gene lost 6 bases, with 18 bases spanning the gap. The CDR3 loop reads CASREGGAEGQPQHF. The CDR3, as DNA: TGTGCCAGCAGGGAGGGTGGTGCGGAGGGTCAGCCCCAGCATTTT.

This clone was seen once. The V gene is TRBV30, the J gene TRBJ2-7, with D possibly matching TRBD1 (6 bases). Trimming removed 3 bases from V and 0 bases from J, with 12 bases in between. Germline CDR1 GTSNPN, CDR2 SVGIG (reference sequence). The CDR3 is made up of 14 amino acids. The CDR3 bases are TGTGCCTGGAGCCGGACAGCCGACTCCTACGAGCAGTACTTC. This encodes CAWSRTADSYEQYF.

V is TRBV5-1 and J is TRBJ1-3, with no clear D. Germline V gives CDR1 SGHRS, CDR2 YFSETQ. V lost 0 bases and J 4 bases, leaving 11 bases between the germline ends. CDR3 length: 15 amino acids. The DNA of the CDR3 is TGCGCCAGCAGCTTGGACGGGGAGGTGGGAAACACCATATATTTT. Amino acid sequence: CASSLDGEVGNTIYF.

The chain carries TRBV2 and TRBJ2-4; tentatively, D is TRBD1 (5 bases). V was trimmed by 7 bases and J by 0 bases, leaving 7 bases between them. There are 13 residues in the CDR3. Per germline, CDR1 SNHLY and CDR2 FYNNEI. CDR3 nucleotides: TGTGCCAGCACCAGGGTAGCCAAAAACATTCAGTACTTC. Translating gives CASTRVAKNIQYF.

The chain joins TRBV7-9 to TRBJ2-1; 11 bases are a match to TRBD2. The CDR3 is made up of 16 amino acids. Germline V gives CDR1 SEHNR, CDR2 FQNEAQ (reference sequence). V shed 5 bases, J shed 5 bases, and the junction held 8 bases outside the gene matches. The CDR3 region has the DNA TGTGCCAGCAGCCCAATTAGCGGGAGGGGAAACAATGAGCAGTTCTTC. This encodes CASSPISGRGNNEQFF.

The chain couples TRBV7-3 to TRBJ2-6; 12 nucleotides align to TRBD1. Germline V CDR1 and CDR2: SGHTA, FQGTGA. With V trimmed by 0 bases and J by 4 bases, 10 bases remained unmatched. This CDR3 is 20 amino acids long. CDR3 region: CASSLTGTGGAGEGANVLTF. CDR3 coding DNA: TGTGCCAGCAGCTTAACTGGGACAGGGGGCGCGGGTGAAGGGGCCAACGTCCTGACTTTC.

The chain is built from TRBV27 and TRBJ1-5; 9 nucleotides match TRBD1. The CDR3 has 14 amino acids. The V gene's germline CDR1 is MNHEY and CDR2 SMNVEV (reference sequence). J was trimmed by 7 bases and V by 10 bases; bases with no gene match: 11. Written as DNA, the CDR3 is TGTGCCACCCGCAGCCAGACAGGGGGACAGCCCCAGCATTTT. This sequence encodes CATRSQTGGQPQHF.

The chain joins TRBV2 to TRBJ2-3; maybe TRBD2 (5 bases). V was cut by 6 bases and J by 1 base, with 8 bases left in between. This CDR3 is built from 13 residues. CDR1 is SNHLY, CDR2 FYNNEI, per germline. The CDR3 coding sequence is TGTGCCAGCAGAATACTAGGCACAGATACGCAGTATTTT. Its protein product is CASRILGTDTQYF.

V is TRBV29-1 and J is TRBJ2-7; D may be TRBD2 (5 bases). V lost 1 base and J 4 bases, leaving 11 bases between the germline ends. CDR1 SQVTM and CDR2 ANQGSEA come from the germline V gene. This CDR3 is 13 amino acids long. CDR3 DNA sequence: TGCAGCGTTGAAGTGGTCGAGCGGTACGAGCAGTACTTC. Residues: CSVEVVERYEQYF.

The V gene is TRBV25-1, the J gene TRBJ1-2; tentatively, D is TRBD1 (5 bases). CDR1 is MGHDK and CDR2 is SYGVNS in the germline V gene. V gave up 8 bases and J gave up 9 bases, with 19 bases separating them. CDR3 length: 13 amino acids. The CDR3 DNA reads TGTGCCAGCCGCGGGACGACCGAAACTAGCTACACCTTC. The encoded protein is CASRGTTETSYTF.

DNA for the CDR3: TGTGCCAGCAGCTTCCCCCGGGGGGGAAGCTCCTACAATGAGCAGTTCTTC. Protein product: CASSFPRGGSSYNEQFF. The J gene is TRBJ2-1, the V gene TRBV7-2; 8 bases fit TRBD2. V trimming: 3 bases; J trimming: 0 bases; junction bases outside the gene matches: 7. Germline-derived CDR1 and CDR2 are SGHTA and FQGNSA. CDR3 size: 17 residues.